This passage covers 24 T cell receptor beta chains from one sample sequenced in a study of T cells in Graves' hyperthyroidism and ophthalmopathy. What was amplified from RNA transcripts were TCR beta CDR3 regions. When the TCR CDR3 underwent first-round RT-PCR, the HTBI primer set was used. Each CDR3 protein gets one entry after TCRdb re-called the multiplex PCR reads with MiXCR. The data contain around 340,000 distinct CDR3 sequences, 15% to 20% of them singletons. The sequenced sample consisted of blood. These receptor sequences come from a middle-aged woman with Graves' ophthalmopathy.

Points on this clonotype: A clone one base away is much larger, so this may be a read error. This chain uses TRBV28 with TRBJ1-5, with D unresolved. This CDR3 region has 13 residues. The V and J ends lost 5 bases and 7 bases respectively, with 12 bases between them. From germline, CDR1 is MDHEN and CDR2 SYDVKM. This chain's CDR3 is CASSTPCTQPQHF. CDR3 bases: TGTGCCAGCAGTACACCGTGTACACAGCCCCAGCATTTT. The full variable domain, in which reference TRBV28 and TRBJ1-5 provide the parts outside the CDR3, is DVKVTQSSRYLVKRTGEKVFLECVQDMDHENMFWYRQDPGLGLRLIYFSYDVKMKEKGDIPEGYSVSREKKERFSLILESASTNQTSMYLCASSTPCTQPQHFGDGTRLSIL.

A few counts support this clonotype. The rearrangement joins TRBV11-2 to TRBJ2-2; TRBD1 agrees at 7 bases. The CDR3 length is 17 residues. With 4 bases clipped from V and 1 base from J, the junction kept 9 bases outside the gene matches. Germline values: CDR1 SGHAT, CDR2 FQNNGV. CDR3: CASSSPQTGRNTGELFF. As DNA, the CDR3 is TGTGCCAGCAGCTCCCCCCAGACAGGGAGGAACACCGGGGAGCTGTTTTTT.

Concerning this clonotype: The conserved phenylalanine or tryptophan normally closing the CDR3 is absent here, so this likely arose from a read error. The V call is TRBV5-8, the J call TRBJ1-2; the match to TRBD1 covers 8 bases. Germline trimming cut 0 bases from V and 3 bases from J; bases unmatched to any gene: 4. CDR3 length: 15 residues. CDR1 is SGHTS, CDR2 YDEGEE, per germline. CDR3 nucleotides: TGTGCCAGCAGCTTGGGGACAGGGATGGACTATGGCTACACCGTC. It codes for CASSLGTGMDYGYTV.

This clonotype was counted many times. The rearrangement uses TRBV6-5 and TRBJ1-2, with D possibly matching TRBD1 (5 bases). The V gene lost 8 bases and the J gene lost 0 bases, with 16 bases spanning the gap. Germline-derived CDR1 and CDR2 are MNHEY and SVGAGI. The CDR3 length is 15 residues. CDR3 bases: TGTGCCAGCGGCAGGACAACATATTCTAACTATGGCTACACCTTC. It translates to CASGRTTYSNYGYTF.

In this sample, this clonotype turned up once. The chain employs TRBV12-3 or TRBV12-4 and TRBJ2-7; unclear D gene. Trimming removed 5 bases from V and 10 bases from J, with 15 bases in between. The CDR3 has 12 amino acids. The CDR3 here is CASSQGIYAQYF. The DNA for the CDR3 is TGTGCCAGCAGTCAAGGTATCTACGCCCAGTACTTC.

This clonotype was seen ten or more times. CDR3 in DNA: TGTGCCAGCAGCGTAGAAGGAAGTCCAGGTAGCTCTGGGGCCAACGTCCTGACTTTC. Amino acid sequence: CASSVEGSPGSSGANVLTF. The chain joins TRBV9 to TRBJ2-6; D unclear. Germline V gene lookup returns CDR1 SGDLS and CDR2 YYNGEE. The CDR3 covers 19 residues. V lost 0 bases and J 0 bases, leaving 16 bases between the germline ends.

The chain combines TRBV29-1 with TRBJ1-1, with D possibly TRBD1 on 6 matching bases. This CDR3 contains 14 residues. V was clipped by 7 bases and J by 0 bases, with 15 bases between them. CDR1 and CDR2 from the germline V gene are SQVTM and ANQGSEA. This CDR3 reads CSAARDNMNTEAFF. Here the CDR3 DNA reads TGCAGCGCTGCACGGGACAACATGAACACTGAAGCTTTCTTT.

This clonotype has at least ten counts. The rearrangement joins TRBV6-1 to TRBJ2-3, with TRBD2 matching over 11 bases. Germline CDR1 MNHNS, CDR2 SASEGT. The CDR3 has 14 amino acids. V shed 6 bases and J 6 bases; nucleotides not matched to a gene: 5. The CDR3 sequence is CASRDLAGGDTQYF. CDR3 sequence (DNA): TGTGCCAGCAGGGATCTAGCGGGAGGCGATACGCAGTATTTT.

J is TRBJ2-7 and V is TRBV20-1; no reliable D call. The ends were cut back, 0 bases at V and 0 bases at J, with 21 bases in the middle. The CDR3 extends over 18 amino acids. Germline values: CDR1 DFQATT, CDR2 SNEGSKA (reference sequence). CDR3 nucleotides: TGCAGTGCTAGAGAGGTACCATTAGTAGGCGGCTACTCCTACGAGCAGTACTTC. Its protein product is CSAREVPLVGGYSYEQYF.

This clonotype was counted many times. The rearrangement joins TRBV5-4 to TRBJ1-2, with unresolved D. The CDR3 is 15 residues long. The germline V gene encodes CDR1 SGHNT and CDR2 YYREEE (reference sequence). V lost 3 bases and J 3 bases, leaving 15 bases between the germline ends. This chain's CDR3 is CASSSMGPNDYGYTF. The CDR3 DNA is TGTGCCAGCAGCTCCATGGGTCCTAATGACTATGGCTACACCTTC.

This clonotype was found many times. The rearrangement joins TRBV7-4 to TRBJ2-6; a weak D match, TRBD1 (6 bases). Trimming shortened V by 2 bases and J by 4 bases, and 18 bases separated the two germline ends. There are 18 residues in the CDR3. Germline V gene data show CDR1 as SGHVT and CDR2 as SQSDAQ. The CDR3 loop is CASSLLQGQVGGANVLTF. The CDR3 DNA sequence: TGTGCCAGCAGCTTATTACAGGGTCAGGTAGGGGGGGCCAACGTCCTGACTTTC.

This clonotype occurred many times. V gene TRBV6-2 or TRBV6-3 combines with J gene TRBJ2-2; 11 nucleotides align to TRBD1. The V gene's germline CDR1 is MNHEY and CDR2 SVGEGT. This CDR3 comprises 19 residues. The V gene end was trimmed by 7 bases and the J gene end by 4 bases; junction bases not matched to a gene: 17. The CDR3 spells CASTGTPDRGPSGTGELFF. CDR3 DNA: TGTGCCAGCACAGGAACCCCGGACAGGGGGCCTTCGGGCACCGGGGAGCTGTTTTTT.

This clonotype has at least ten counts. In DNA form, the CDR3 reads TGCAGTGCGGTCAGGGATCAGGGTCAGCCCCAGCATTTT. Translating it yields CSAVRDQGQPQHF. This chain uses TRBV20-1 with TRBJ1-5, with D possibly matching TRBD1 (5 bases). Trimming shortened V by 6 bases and J by 6 bases, and 15 bases separated the two germline ends. Germline loops: CDR1 DFQATT, CDR2 SNEGSKA (reference sequence). This CDR3 has 13 amino acids.

This clonotype was counted many times. V and J are TRBV6-4 and TRBJ2-7; a weak D match, TRBD2 (6 bases). The CDR3 extends over 19 amino acids. V was pared by 6 bases and J by 4 bases, with 31 bases between. Germline CDR1 is MRHNA and CDR2 is SNTAGT. DNA for the CDR3: TGTGCCAGCAGCGCGATCGGGCGGGGTGGACCCCGGAGACTTTACGAGCAGTACTTC. Amino acids: CASSAIGRGGPRRLYEQYF.

The rearrangement joins TRBV6-1 to TRBJ2-7; TRBD2 agrees at 10 bases. The CDR3 length is 14 residues. Germline V gene data show CDR1 as MNHNS and CDR2 as SASEGT. V shed 7 bases, J shed 9 bases, and the junction held 12 bases outside the gene matches. The CDR3 nucleotides are TGTGCCAGCATCCTAGCGGGAGATTCGGACGGGCAGTACTTC. Protein: CASILAGDSDGQYF.

This clonotype was recorded at least ten times. The chain uses TRBV7-9 and TRBJ2-5, with D possibly matching TRBD2 (5 bases). This CDR3 region has 15 residues. Per germline, CDR1 SEHNR and CDR2 FQNEAQ (reference sequence). The V and J ends lost 7 bases and 7 bases respectively, with 22 bases between them. CDR3 loop: CASMGGLSSLGTQYF. Here the CDR3 DNA reads TGTGCCAGCATGGGTGGTTTGTCTAGCCTCGGGACCCAGTACTTC. The full variable domain, completed using reference TRBV7-9 and TRBJ2-5, is DTGVSQNPRHKITKRGQNVTFRCDPISEHNRLYWYRQTLGQGPEFLTYFQNEAQLEKSRLLSDRFSAERPKGSFSTLEIQRTEQGDSAMYLCASMGGLSSLGTQYFGPGTRLLVL.

At least ten counts were recorded for this clonotype. V usage is TRBV7-3 and J usage is TRBJ2-1; D ambiguous. Germline CDR1 reads SGHTA; CDR2 reads FQGTGA. The CDR3 totals 15 residues. V lost 0 bases, J lost 5 bases, and 11 bases lay in between. CDR3 loop: CASSLTSDTNNEQFF. In nucleotides, the CDR3 is TGTGCCAGCAGCTTAACCAGCGACACAAACAATGAGCAGTTCTTC.

The table lists this clonotype with many counts. The V call is TRBV7-8, the J call TRBJ1-1; TRBD1 matches 9 bases. V gave up 6 bases and J gave up 4 bases; unmatched junction bases: 9. Germline V lookup: CDR1 SGHVS, CDR2 FQNEAQ. The CDR3 has 15 residues. CDR3: CASSLTQGAATEAFF. CDR3 DNA sequence: TGTGCCAGCAGTCTAACACAGGGGGCGGCCACTGAAGCTTTCTTT. Together with reference TRBV7-8 and TRBJ1-1, the CDR3 gives the full variable domain: GAGVSQSPRYKVAKRGQDVALRCDPISGHVSLFWYQQALGQGPEFLTYFQNEAQLDKSGLPSDRFFAERPEGSVSTLKIQRTQQEDSAVYLCASSLTQGAATEAFFGQGTRLTVV.

In this sample, this clonotype turned up many times. This chain connects TRBV19 to TRBJ2-7, with 7 bases lining up with TRBD1. Germline loops: CDR1 LNHDA, CDR2 SQIVND (reference sequence). The CDR3 length is 15 residues. V shed 6 bases, J shed 0 bases, and the junction held 8 bases outside the gene matches. DNA of the CDR3: TGTGCCAGTAGGGAACGACAGGGTGGCTCCTACGAGCAGTACTTC. Translation gives CASRERQGGSYEQYF.

This clonotype was seen ten or more times. The rearrangement uses TRBV11-3 and TRBJ2-5, with D hard to call. V was clipped by 1 base and J by 9 bases, with 18 bases between them. In germline, CDR1 is SGHNT, CDR2 YENEEA. This CDR3 spans 15 amino acids. CDR3: CASSLALFAATSQYF. CDR3 coding DNA: TGTGCCAGCAGCTTAGCCTTATTCGCCGCGACCTCCCAGTACTTC.

In its sample, this clonotype was seen many times. The chain links TRBV6-5 to TRBJ1-1, with D possibly being TRBD1 (5 bases). Germline CDR1 and CDR2: MNHEY and SVGAGI. With 4 bases removed from V and 4 bases from J, the gap between germline ends came to 13 bases. The CDR3 covers 14 residues. CDR3 nucleotides: TGTGCCAGCAGTTGGCGGGGGAGGGGCACTGAAGCTTTCTTT. Translated: CASSWRGRGTEAFF.

This clonotype appeared many times. The V gene is TRBV29-1, the J gene TRBJ2-5; TRBD2 matches 14 bases. V trimming: 5 bases; J trimming: 4 bases; junction bases outside the gene matches: 9. Germline V CDR1 and CDR2: SQVTM, ANQGSEA. This CDR3 has 16 amino acids. CDR3 loop: CSVNLGLAGGLETQYF. The CDR3 DNA follows: TGCAGCGTTAACCTCGGACTAGCGGGAGGTCTAGAGACCCAGTACTTC.

Ten or more counts support this clonotype. The V call is TRBV6-5, the J call TRBJ1-5; D gene unclear. The CDR3 covers 15 residues. The V and J ends lost 7 bases and 0 bases respectively, with 13 bases between them. Per germline, CDR1 MNHEY and CDR2 SVGAGI. This chain's CDR3 is CASIFQTYSNQPQHF. The CDR3 DNA follows: TGTGCCAGCATATTCCAGACCTATAGCAATCAGCCCCAGCATTTT.

This clonotype was seen ten or more times. The V call is TRBV27, the J call TRBJ2-5; D unresolved. The V and J ends lost 6 bases and 1 base respectively, with 9 bases between them. CDR3 length: 13 amino acids. Germline CDR1 reads MNHEY; CDR2 reads SMNVEV (reference sequence). The CDR3 reads CASSPYSQETQYF. DNA of the CDR3: TGTGCCAGCAGCCCCTATAGCCAAGAGACCCAGTACTTC.